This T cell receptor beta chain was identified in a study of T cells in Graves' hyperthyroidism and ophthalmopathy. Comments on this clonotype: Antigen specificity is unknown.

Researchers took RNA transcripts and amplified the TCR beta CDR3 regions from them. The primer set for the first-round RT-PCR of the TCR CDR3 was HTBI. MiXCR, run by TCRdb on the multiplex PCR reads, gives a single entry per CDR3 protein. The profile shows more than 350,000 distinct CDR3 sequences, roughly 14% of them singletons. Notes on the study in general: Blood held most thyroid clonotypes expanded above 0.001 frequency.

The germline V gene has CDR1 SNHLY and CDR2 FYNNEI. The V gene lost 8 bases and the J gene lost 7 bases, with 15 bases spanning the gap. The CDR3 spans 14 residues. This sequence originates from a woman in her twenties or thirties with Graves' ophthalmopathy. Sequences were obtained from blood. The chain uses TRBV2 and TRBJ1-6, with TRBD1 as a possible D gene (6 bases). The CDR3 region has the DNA TGTGCCAGCGCTCCGGACAGTCAAAATTCACCCCTCCACTTT. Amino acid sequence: CASAPDSQNSPLHF.